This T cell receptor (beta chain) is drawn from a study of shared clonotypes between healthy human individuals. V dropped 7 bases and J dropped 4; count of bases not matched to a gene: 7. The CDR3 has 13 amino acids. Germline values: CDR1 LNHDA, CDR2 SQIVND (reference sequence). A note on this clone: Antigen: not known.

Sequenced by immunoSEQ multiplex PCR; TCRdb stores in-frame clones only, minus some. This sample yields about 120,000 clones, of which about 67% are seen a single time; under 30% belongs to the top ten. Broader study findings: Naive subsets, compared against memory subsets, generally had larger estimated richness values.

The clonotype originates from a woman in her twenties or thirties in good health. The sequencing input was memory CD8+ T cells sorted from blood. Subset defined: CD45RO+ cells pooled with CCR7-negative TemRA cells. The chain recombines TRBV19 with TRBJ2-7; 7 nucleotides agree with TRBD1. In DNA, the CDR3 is TGTGCCAGTAAAAGACAGGGCGGATACGAGCAGTACTTC. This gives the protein CASKRQGGYEQYF.